This T cell receptor (beta chain) was identified during a study of blood T cell repertoires in COVID-19. In the study overall: T cells, B-cell-depleted T cells, or PBMCs provided the cDNA or gDNA that served as material.

Generated by immunoSEQ multiplex PCR, the TCRdb table keeps only in-frame clones and is missing some. The sample contains about 210,000 clones, around 86% of which appear only once. Participants were aged roughly 18 to 89 years from around 26 US areas. CDR3 length: 16 amino acids. The V and J ends lost 4 bases and 0 bases respectively, with 13 bases between them. Germline V gene data show CDR1 as SGHNT and CDR2 as YYREEE (reference sequence). The clonotype originates from a woman in her thirties or forties with acute COVID-19. The V and J genes are TRBV5-4 and TRBJ2-2; weak D call: TRBD2 (6 bases). The sequenced material came from PBMCs or T cells enriched from blood (not recorded which). CDR3 DNA: TGTGCCAGCAGCCTTGCGGGGAGGCCGAACACCGGGGAGCTGTTTTTT. This codes for CASSLAGRPNTGELFF. The full variable domain, in which reference TRBV5-4 and TRBJ2-2 provide the parts outside the CDR3, is ETGVTQSPTHLIKTRGQQVTLRCSSQSGHNTVSWYQQALGQGPQFIFQYYREEENGRGNFPPRFSGLQFPNYSSELNVNALELDDSALYLCASSLAGRPNTGELFFGEGSRLTVL.